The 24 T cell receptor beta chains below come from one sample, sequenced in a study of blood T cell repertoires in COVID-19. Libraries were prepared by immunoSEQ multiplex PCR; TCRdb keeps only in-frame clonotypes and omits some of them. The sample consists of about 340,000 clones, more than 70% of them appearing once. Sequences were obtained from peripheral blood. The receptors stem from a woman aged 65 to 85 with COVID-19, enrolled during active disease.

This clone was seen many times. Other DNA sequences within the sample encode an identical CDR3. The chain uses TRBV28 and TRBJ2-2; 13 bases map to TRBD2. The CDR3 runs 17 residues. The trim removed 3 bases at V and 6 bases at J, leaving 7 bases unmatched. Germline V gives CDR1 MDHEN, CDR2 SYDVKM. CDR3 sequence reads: CASSLWELAGGPGELFF. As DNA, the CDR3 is TGTGCCAGCAGTTTGTGGGAACTAGCGGGGGGGCCCGGGGAGCTGTTTTTT.

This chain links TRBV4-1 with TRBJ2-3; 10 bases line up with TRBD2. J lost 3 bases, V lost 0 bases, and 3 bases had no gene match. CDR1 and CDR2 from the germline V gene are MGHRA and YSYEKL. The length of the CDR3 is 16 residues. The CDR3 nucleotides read TGCGCCAGCAGCCAAGAGGAAGCGGGGGGGACAGATACGCAGTATTTT. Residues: CASSQEEAGGTDTQYF.

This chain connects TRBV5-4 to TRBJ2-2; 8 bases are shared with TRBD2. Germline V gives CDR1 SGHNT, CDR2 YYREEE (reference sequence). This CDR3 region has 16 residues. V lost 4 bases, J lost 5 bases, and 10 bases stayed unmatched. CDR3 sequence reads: CASSTSGGAGTGELFF. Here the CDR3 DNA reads TGTGCCAGCAGCACCTCCGGGGGGGCAGGAACCGGGGAGCTGTTTTTT.

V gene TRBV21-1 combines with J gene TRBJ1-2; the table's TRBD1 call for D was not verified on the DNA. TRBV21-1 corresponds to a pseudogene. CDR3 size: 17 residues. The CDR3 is CASSKARQGARIYGYTF. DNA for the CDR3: TGTGCCAGCAGCAAAGCGAGGCAGGGGGCCCGAATCTATGGCTACACCTTC.

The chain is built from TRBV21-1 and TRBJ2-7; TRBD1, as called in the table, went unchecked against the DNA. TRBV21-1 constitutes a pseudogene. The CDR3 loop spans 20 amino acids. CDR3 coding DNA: TGTGCCAGCAGCAACAGGGGAGAGACAGCCACAGATTTGAGCTCCTACGAGCAGTACTTC. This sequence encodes CASSNRGETATDLSSYEQYF.

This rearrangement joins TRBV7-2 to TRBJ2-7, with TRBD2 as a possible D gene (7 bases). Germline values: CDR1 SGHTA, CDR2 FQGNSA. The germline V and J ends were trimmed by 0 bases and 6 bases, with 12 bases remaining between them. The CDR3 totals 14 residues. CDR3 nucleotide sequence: TGTGCCAGCAGCTTAGCGGGGGGGCCGAGCGAGCAGTACTTC. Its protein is CASSLAGGPSEQYF.

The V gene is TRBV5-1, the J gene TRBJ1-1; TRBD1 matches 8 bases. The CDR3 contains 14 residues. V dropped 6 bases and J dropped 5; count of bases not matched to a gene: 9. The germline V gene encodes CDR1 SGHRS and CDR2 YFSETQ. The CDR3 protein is CASTLGQGQTEAFF. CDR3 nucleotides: TGCGCCAGCACCCTTGGACAGGGACAAACTGAAGCTTTCTTT.

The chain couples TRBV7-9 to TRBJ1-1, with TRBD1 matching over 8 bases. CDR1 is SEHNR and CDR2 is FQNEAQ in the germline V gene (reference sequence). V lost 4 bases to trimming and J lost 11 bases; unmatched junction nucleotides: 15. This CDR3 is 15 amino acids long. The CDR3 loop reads CASSSGQGSMVGAFF. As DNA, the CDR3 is TGTGCCAGCAGCTCTGGACAGGGCTCAATGGTGGGTGCTTTCTTT.

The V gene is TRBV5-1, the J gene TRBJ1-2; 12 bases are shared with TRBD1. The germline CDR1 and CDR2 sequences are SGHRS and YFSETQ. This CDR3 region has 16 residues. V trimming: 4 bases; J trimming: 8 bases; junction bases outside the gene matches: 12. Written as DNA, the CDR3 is TGCGCCAGCAGCCAGGATTTGGGACAGGGGGCGCGAGGCTACACCTTC. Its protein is CASSQDLGQGARGYTF.

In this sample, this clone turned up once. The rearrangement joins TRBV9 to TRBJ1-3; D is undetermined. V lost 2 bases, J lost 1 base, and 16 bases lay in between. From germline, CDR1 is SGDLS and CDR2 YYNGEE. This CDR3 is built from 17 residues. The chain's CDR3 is CASSVLDFRGSGNTIYF. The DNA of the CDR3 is TGTGCCAGCAGCGTTTTAGACTTCCGCGGGTCTGGAAACACCATATATTTT.

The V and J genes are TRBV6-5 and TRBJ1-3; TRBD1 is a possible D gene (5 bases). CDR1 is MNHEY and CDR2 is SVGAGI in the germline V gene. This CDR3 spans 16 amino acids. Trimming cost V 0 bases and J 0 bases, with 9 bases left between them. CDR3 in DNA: TGTGCCAGCAGTTACTCCGGGGGGACCTCTGGAAACACCATATATTTT. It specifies CASSYSGGTSGNTIYF.

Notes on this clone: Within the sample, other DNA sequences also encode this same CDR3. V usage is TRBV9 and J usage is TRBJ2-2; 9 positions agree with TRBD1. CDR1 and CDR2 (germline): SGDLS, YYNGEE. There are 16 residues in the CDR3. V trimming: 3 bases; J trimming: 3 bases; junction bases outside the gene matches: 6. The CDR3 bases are TGTGCCAGCAGCGCCCCGGGGACAGGGTACACCGGGGAGCTGTTTTTT. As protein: CASSAPGTGYTGELFF.

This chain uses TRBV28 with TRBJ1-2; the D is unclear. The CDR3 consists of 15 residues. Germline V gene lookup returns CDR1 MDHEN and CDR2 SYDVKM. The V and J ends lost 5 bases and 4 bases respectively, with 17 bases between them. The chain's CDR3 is CASSPQLRASYGYTF. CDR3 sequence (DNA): TGTGCCAGCAGTCCCCAGCTCCGCGCTAGCTATGGCTACACCTTC.

CDR3 amino acids: CASSFGQGSGETQYF. As DNA, the CDR3 is TGCGCCAGCAGCTTCGGACAGGGGAGCGGAGAGACCCAGTACTTC. The chain links TRBV5-1 to TRBJ2-5; 9 bases map to TRBD1. Looked up from germline, CDR1 is SGHRS and CDR2 is YFSETQ. The CDR3 is 15 amino acids. J lost 4 bases, V lost 2 bases, and 6 bases had no gene match.

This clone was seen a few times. The CDR3 sequence is CASRDEYRVDNQPQHF. CDR3 sequence (DNA): TGTGCCAGCAGGGATGAATACAGGGTTGACAATCAGCCCCAGCATTTT. The chain uses TRBV28 and TRBJ1-5; weak D call: TRBD1 (6 bases). Between the trimmed V and J ends, which lost 6 bases and 3 bases, there was a span of 18 bases. The germline V gene has CDR1 MDHEN and CDR2 SYDVKM. There are 16 residues in the CDR3.

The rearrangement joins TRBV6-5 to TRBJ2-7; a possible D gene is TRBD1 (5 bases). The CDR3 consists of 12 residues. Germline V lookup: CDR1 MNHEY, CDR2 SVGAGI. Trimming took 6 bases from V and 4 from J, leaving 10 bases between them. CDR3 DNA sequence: TGTGCCAGCAGCGCTAAGGGGTACGAGCAGTACTTC. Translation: CASSAKGYEQYF.

In DNA form, the CDR3 reads TGCGCCAGCAGCTTGGGGACAGGGGTCGGGGAAAAACTGTTTTTT. This encodes CASSLGTGVGEKLFF. The chain employs TRBV5-1 and TRBJ1-4, with TRBD1 matching 9 bases. V lost 0 bases, J lost 8 bases, and 5 bases stayed unmatched. Germline lookup yields CDR1 SGHRS and CDR2 YFSETQ. The CDR3 runs 15 residues.

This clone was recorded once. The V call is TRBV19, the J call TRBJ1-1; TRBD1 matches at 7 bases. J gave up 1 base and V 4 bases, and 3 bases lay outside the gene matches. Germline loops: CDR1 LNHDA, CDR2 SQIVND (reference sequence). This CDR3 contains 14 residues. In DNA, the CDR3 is TGTGCCAGTAGTACGACAGGGCCGAACACTGAAGCTTTCTTT. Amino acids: CASSTTGPNTEAFF. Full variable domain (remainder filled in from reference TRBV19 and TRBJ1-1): DGGITQSPKYLFRKEGQNVTLSCEQNLNHDAMYWYRQDPGQGLRLIYYSQIVNDFQKGDIAEGYSVSREKKESFPLTVTSAQKNPTAFYLCASSTTGPNTEAFFGQGTRLTVV.

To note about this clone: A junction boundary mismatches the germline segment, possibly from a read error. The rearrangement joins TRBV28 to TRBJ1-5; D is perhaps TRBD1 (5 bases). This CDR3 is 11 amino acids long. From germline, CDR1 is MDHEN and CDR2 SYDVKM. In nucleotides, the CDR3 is TGTGCCAGCAGTACACATCGGGACTGGAATTTT. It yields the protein CASSTHRDWNF. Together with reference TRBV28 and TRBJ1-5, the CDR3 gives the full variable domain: DVKVTQSSRYLVKRTGEKVFLECVQDMDHENMFWYRQDPGLGLRLIYFSYDVKMKEKGDIPEGYSVSREKKERFSLILESASTNQTSMYLCASSTHRDWNFGDGTRLSIL.

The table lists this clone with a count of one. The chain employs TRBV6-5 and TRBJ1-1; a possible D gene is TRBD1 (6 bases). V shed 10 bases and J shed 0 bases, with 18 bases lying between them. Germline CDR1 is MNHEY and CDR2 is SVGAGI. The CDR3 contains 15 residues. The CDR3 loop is CATRQAGSMNTEAFF. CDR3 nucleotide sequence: TGTGCCACACGACAGGCGGGCAGTATGAACACTGAAGCTTTCTTT.

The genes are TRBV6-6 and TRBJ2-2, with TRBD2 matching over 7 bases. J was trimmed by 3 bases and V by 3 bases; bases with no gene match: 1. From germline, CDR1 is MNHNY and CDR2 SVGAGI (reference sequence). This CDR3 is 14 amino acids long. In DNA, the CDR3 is TGTGCCAGCAGTTATGCGGGGGACACCGGGGAGCTGTTTTTT. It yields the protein CASSYAGDTGELFF.

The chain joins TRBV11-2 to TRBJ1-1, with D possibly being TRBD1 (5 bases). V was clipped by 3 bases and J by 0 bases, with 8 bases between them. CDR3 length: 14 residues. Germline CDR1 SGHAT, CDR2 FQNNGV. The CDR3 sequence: CASSFQGMNTEAFF. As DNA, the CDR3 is TGTGCCAGCAGCTTTCAGGGCATGAACACTGAAGCTTTCTTT. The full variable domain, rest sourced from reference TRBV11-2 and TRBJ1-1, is EAGVAQSPRYKIIEKRQSVAFWCNPISGHATLYWYQQILGQGPKLLIQFQNNGVVDDSQLPKDRFSAERLKGVDSTLKIQPAKLEDSAVYLCASSFQGMNTEAFFGQGTRLTVV.

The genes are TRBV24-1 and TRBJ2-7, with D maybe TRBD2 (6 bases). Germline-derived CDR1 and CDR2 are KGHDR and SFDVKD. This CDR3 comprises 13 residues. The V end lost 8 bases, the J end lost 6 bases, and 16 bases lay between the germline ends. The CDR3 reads CATNRDPGGEQYF. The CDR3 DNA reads TGTGCCACCAACCGGGATCCCGGGGGCGAGCAGTACTTC.

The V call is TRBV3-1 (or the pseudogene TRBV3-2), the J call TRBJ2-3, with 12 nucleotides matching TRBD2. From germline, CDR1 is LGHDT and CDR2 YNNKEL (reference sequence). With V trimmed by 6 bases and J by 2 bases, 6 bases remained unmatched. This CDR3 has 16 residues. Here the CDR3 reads CASSEGLAGSTDTQYF. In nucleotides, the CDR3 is TGTGCCAGCAGTGAAGGACTAGCGGGATCCACAGATACGCAGTATTTT.